The 30 T cell receptor beta chains listed next were all sequenced from one sample in a study of T cell responses to AZD1222 COVID-19 vaccine. Repertoires were generated with immunoSEQ multiplex PCR, while TCRdb's copy carries only in-frame clones and drops some. The sample contains 69,000 or so clones, nearly 90% of which appear only once. Sequencing was performed on peripheral blood, taken 28 days after the second AZD1222 dose. These receptors were taken from an adult who received the AZD1222 COVID-19 vaccine.

This clone is a singleton in its sample. The chain couples TRBV7-9 to TRBJ1-4; possible D gene TRBD1, 5 bases. CDR1 and CDR2 from the germline V gene are SEHNR and FQNEAQ (reference sequence). This CDR3 is 15 amino acids long. V lost 1 base and J 1 base, leaving 7 bases between the germline ends. CDR3 region: CASSLVGGTNEKLFF. The CDR3 nucleotides read TGTGCCAGCAGCTTAGTTGGGGGAACTAATGAAAAACTGTTTTTT. Complete variable domain (other parts from reference TRBV7-9 and TRBJ1-4): DTGVSQNPRHKITKRGQNVTFRCDPISEHNRLYWYRQTLGQGPEFLTYFQNEAQLEKSRLLSDRFSAERPKGSFSTLEIQRTEQGDSAMYLCASSLVGGTNEKLFFGSGTQLSVL.

This clone occurred a few times. The chain carries TRBV18 and TRBJ1-6; D unresolved. The CDR3 is 14 residues long. In germline, CDR1 is KGHSH, CDR2 LQKENI. The germline V and J ends were trimmed by 4 bases and 6 bases, with 10 bases remaining between them. CDR3: CASSQAGLNSPLHF. CDR3 in DNA: TGTGCCAGCTCACAGGCCGGCCTTAATTCACCCCTCCACTTT.

The chain recombines TRBV6-6 with TRBJ1-1, with 9 bases aligning to TRBD1. This CDR3 spans 14 amino acids. Trimming took 5 bases from V and 3 from J; bases not matched to a gene: 4. Looked up from germline, CDR1 is MNHNY and CDR2 is SVGAGI (reference sequence). The chain's CDR3 is CASSTGQGDTEAFF. The CDR3 DNA follows: TGTGCCAGCAGTACGGGACAGGGTGACACTGAAGCTTTCTTT.

The rearrangement links TRBV6-6 to TRBJ2-5, with TRBD1 identical over 7 bases. Germline lookup yields CDR1 MNHNY and CDR2 SVGAGI (reference sequence). CDR3 length: 13 amino acids. V dropped 6 bases and J dropped 5; count of bases not matched to a gene: 6. CDR3 loop: CASRSNRGETQYF. The CDR3 DNA sequence: TGTGCCAGCAGATCCAACAGGGGCGAGACCCAGTACTTC.

This clone has just one count. J is TRBJ2-5 and V is TRBV5-4; D may be TRBD1 or TRBD2 (5 bases each). The V and J ends lost 4 bases and 4 bases respectively, with 20 bases between them. The CDR3 contains 16 residues. CDR1 is SGHNT, CDR2 YYREEE, per germline (reference sequence). The CDR3 spells CASSLRTGGGVETQYF. The CDR3 nucleotides read TGTGCCAGCAGCCTCCGTACGGGTGGGGGAGTAGAGACCCAGTACTTC.

The rearrangement links TRBV11-3 to TRBJ1-1, with no clear D. The V gene lost 0 bases and the J gene lost 0 bases, with 5 bases spanning the gap. This CDR3 has 14 residues. CDR1 is SGHNT, CDR2 YENEEA, per germline. CDR3 nucleotides: TGTGCCAGCAGCTTAGACGGATTGAACACTGAAGCTTTCTTT. Its protein product is CASSLDGLNTEAFF.

This chain joins TRBV4-1 and TRBJ2-7; 12 bases align to TRBD2. The CDR3 loop spans 16 amino acids. Trimming at V came to 0 bases and at J to 4 bases, leaving 4 bases not matched to a gene. The germline gives CDR1 MGHRA, CDR2 YSYEKL. The CDR3: CASSQDTSGRWYEQYF. The CDR3 DNA reads as TGCGCCAGCAGCCAAGATACTAGCGGGAGGTGGTACGAGCAGTACTTC.

This chain uses TRBV3-1 (or the pseudogene TRBV3-2) with TRBJ1-3; perhaps TRBD1 as D (6 bases). V lost 1 base to trimming and J lost 4 bases, with 11 bases between them. This CDR3 comprises 15 residues. Germline V lookup: CDR1 LGHDT, CDR2 YNNKEL (reference sequence). The CDR3 here is CASSQGGRQGNTIYF. The CDR3 DNA is TGTGCCAGCAGCCAAGGGGGGCGTCAAGGAAACACCATATATTTT.

This clone came up once. V gene TRBV12-5 combines with J gene TRBJ1-2; weak D call: TRBD1 (5 bases). CDR3 size: 15 residues. Germline values: CDR1 LGHNT, CDR2 FRNRAP. With 2 bases removed from V and 4 bases from J, the gap between germline ends came to 14 bases. CDR3 loop: CASGLNGGPRYGYTF. CDR3 DNA: TGTGCTAGTGGTTTGAACGGGGGACCCCGCTATGGCTACACCTTC.

The chain links TRBV7-2 to TRBJ2-7; TRBD1 matches at 9 bases. The CDR3 has 13 amino acids. Germline CDR1 reads SGHTA; CDR2 reads FQGNSA. Trimming cost V 6 bases and J 6 bases; bases outside gene matches: 6. The DNA for the CDR3 is TGTGCCAGCAGAGCTACAGGGGGCCTCGAGCAGTACTTC. Its protein product is CASRATGGLEQYF.

This chain links TRBV6-5 with TRBJ2-1; the D is unclear. Germline assignment: CDR1 MNHEY and CDR2 SVGAGI. Trimming shortened V by 10 bases and J by 1 base, and 14 bases separated the two germline ends. The CDR3 consists of 14 residues. CDR3 sequence (DNA): TGTGCCACTCAACCGGACGGATCCTACAATGAGCAGTTCTTC. It translates to CATQPDGSYNEQFF.

The rearrangement uses TRBV4-1 and TRBJ2-7; TRBD1 matches 8 bases. Germline loops: CDR1 MGHRA, CDR2 YSYEKL. The CDR3 spans 15 residues. V trimming: 3 bases; J trimming: 1 base; junction bases outside the gene matches: 5. CDR3 protein: CASSHTGTGSYEQYF. CDR3 sequence (DNA): TGCGCCAGCAGCCACACCGGGACAGGATCCTACGAGCAGTACTTC.

This chain joins TRBV11-2 and TRBJ1-1; D not certain. The V and J ends lost 1 base and 2 bases respectively, with 11 bases between them. The germline gives CDR1 SGHAT, CDR2 FQNNGV. CDR3 length: 15 amino acids. The CDR3 DNA reads as TGTGCCAGCAGCTTAGCTCACAGTTCCAACACTGAAGCTTTCTTT. As protein: CASSLAHSSNTEAFF.

The chain is built from TRBV5-1 and TRBJ2-3; 9 bases align to TRBD2. The trim removed 6 bases at V and 4 bases at J, leaving 6 bases unmatched. The CDR3 consists of 14 residues. Germline CDR1 and CDR2: SGHRS and YFSETQ. CDR3 region: CASKTSGGSDTQYF. The CDR3 DNA sequence: TGCGCCAGCAAGACTAGCGGCGGCTCAGATACGCAGTATTTT.

This clone was observed a few times. The J gene is TRBJ2-5, the V gene TRBV3-1 (or the pseudogene TRBV3-2); tentative D call: TRBD2 (6 bases). Germline V gene data show CDR1 as LGHDT and CDR2 as YNNKEL (reference sequence). Trimming removed 4 bases from V and 2 bases from J, with 8 bases in between. CDR3 size: 13 residues. The CDR3 protein is CASSPGLQETQYF. The CDR3 DNA is TGTGCCAGCAGCCCCGGACTACAAGAGACCCAGTACTTC.

The V gene is TRBV6-5, the J gene TRBJ1-2; D is possibly TRBD1 (5 bases). Germline V lookup: CDR1 MNHEY, CDR2 SVGAGI. CDR3 length equals 14 residues. V was trimmed by 4 bases and J by 8 bases, leaving 17 bases between them. The CDR3 DNA reads TGTGCCAGCAGTTTTACCGGGACGGCGCAAGGCTACACCTTC. Amino acids: CASSFTGTAQGYTF.

J is TRBJ1-3 and V is TRBV5-4, with 7 bases identical to TRBD1. From germline, CDR1 is SGHNT and CDR2 YYREEE (reference sequence). This CDR3 contains 15 residues. The V segment lost 1 base and the J segment 2 bases; nucleotides outside the gene matches: 3. In nucleotides, the CDR3 is TGTGCCAGCAGCTTGACCCAGGGGGCTGGAAACACCATATATTTT. Amino acids: CASSLTQGAGNTIYF.

This chain joins TRBV5-1 and TRBJ2-2; D unclear. Germline lookup yields CDR1 SGHRS and CDR2 YFSETQ. This CDR3 is 15 amino acids long. The germline V and J ends were trimmed by 0 bases and 6 bases, with 12 bases remaining between them. CDR3 sequence (DNA): TGCGCCAGCAGCTTGGACCTCCGTGGGGCCGGGGAGCTGTTTTTT. Protein sequence: CASSLDLRGAGELFF.

The chain carries TRBV29-1 and TRBJ2-1; 11 bases align to TRBD2. The V gene end was trimmed by 7 bases and the J gene end by 2 bases; junction bases not matched to a gene: 1. There are 13 residues in the CDR3. Germline V gives CDR1 SQVTM, CDR2 ANQGSEA. CDR3 nucleotides: TGCAGCGCGACTAGCGGGACCTACAATGAGCAGTTCTTC. Translating gives CSATSGTYNEQFF.

The rearrangement uses TRBV2 and TRBJ1-5; TRBD1 is a possible D gene (5 bases). This CDR3 comprises 14 residues. Trimming stripped 5 bases from V and 4 bases from J, with 12 bases between. In germline, CDR1 is SNHLY, CDR2 FYNNEI. The CDR3 DNA reads TGTGCCAGCAGTCCCGGGACTCAGAATCAGCCCCAGCATTTT. Residues: CASSPGTQNQPQHF. Using reference TRBV2 and TRBJ1-5 for the parts outside the CDR3, the full variable domain is EPEVTQTPSHQVTQMGQEVILRCVPISNHLYFYWYRQILGQKVEFLVSFYNNEISEKSEIFDDQFSVERPDGSNFTLKIRSTKLEDSAMYFCASSPGTQNQPQHFGDGTRLSIL.

V gene TRBV6-2 or TRBV6-3 combines with J gene TRBJ1-2, with D tentatively TRBD1 (5 bases). The germline V and J ends were trimmed by 5 bases and 4 bases, with 11 bases remaining between them. The CDR3 loop spans 13 amino acids. Looked up from germline, CDR1 is MNHEY and CDR2 is SVGEGT. The CDR3 DNA sequence: TGTGCCAGCAGTGACGGACAAGGCTATGGCTACACCTTC. It yields the protein CASSDGQGYGYTF.

The DNA for the CDR3 is TGCGCCAGCAGCCAAGGTGGCGGGAGGGGGGCAGATACGCAGTATTTT. Protein product: CASSQGGGRGADTQYF. The chain links TRBV4-3 to TRBJ2-3; 9 nucleotides line up with TRBD2. This CDR3 region has 16 residues. The V and J ends lost 1 base and 4 bases, in that order; junction bases with no gene match: 6. In germline, CDR1 is LGHNA, CDR2 YSLEER.

V and J are TRBV5-1 and TRBJ2-7; 9 bases match TRBD2. The CDR3 loop spans 16 amino acids. Germline-derived CDR1 and CDR2 are SGHRS and YFSETQ. V was pared by 0 bases and J by 3 bases, with 7 bases of the junction left unmatched. DNA of the CDR3: TGCGCCAGCAGCTTGGCCGCGGGAGGGGTGAACTACGAGCAGTACTTC. Amino acids: CASSLAAGGVNYEQYF.

The chain is built from TRBV18 and TRBJ1-4, with 7 bases aligning to TRBD1. V shed 0 bases and J 8 bases; nucleotides not matched to a gene: 3. This CDR3 region has 14 residues. The germline gives CDR1 KGHSH, CDR2 LQKENI. The CDR3 protein is CASSPPTGDEKLFF. CDR3 coding DNA: TGTGCCAGCTCACCACCTACAGGGGACGAAAAACTGTTTTTT.

The V call is TRBV25-1, the J call TRBJ1-2, with D possibly matching TRBD1 (5 bases). This CDR3 is 12 amino acids long. Trimming left V 8 bases short and J 5 bases short, with 12 bases between. Germline V gene lookup returns CDR1 MGHDK and CDR2 SYGVNS. In DNA, the CDR3 is TGTGCCAGCTGGGGGGGGTTATATGGCTACACCTTC. It translates to CASWGGLYGYTF.

J is TRBJ1-5 and V is TRBV6-5, with no clear D. Trimming left V 10 bases short and J 0 bases short, with 13 bases between. The germline CDR1 and CDR2 sequences are MNHEY and SVGAGI. The CDR3 loop spans 14 amino acids. The CDR3 DNA follows: TGTGCCACCAAACAGATTAATAGCAATCAGCCCCAGCATTTT. This translates into CATKQINSNQPQHF.

This rearrangement joins TRBV4-2 to TRBJ2-6; tentative D call: TRBD2 (5 bases). The CDR3 length is 18 residues. Germline V gene data show CDR1 as LGHNA and CDR2 as YNFKEQ. The V end was cut by 0 bases, the J end by 0 bases, with 12 bases between. The CDR3 region is CASSQEGKGGSGANVLTF. Here the CDR3 DNA reads TGTGCCAGCAGCCAAGAGGGTAAAGGAGGCTCTGGGGCCAACGTCCTGACTTTC.

This clone has a handful of counts. V is TRBV19 and J is TRBJ2-3; 8 bases map to TRBD2. CDR3 size: 14 residues. Losses at the gene ends were 5 bases for V and 1 base for J; bases not matched to a gene: 2. The V gene's germline CDR1 is LNHDA and CDR2 SQIVND (reference sequence). Written as DNA, the CDR3 is TGTGCCAGTAGTCTGACTAGCGGCACAGATACGCAGTATTTT. This encodes CASSLTSGTDTQYF.

The V call is TRBV7-2, the J call TRBJ1-1; no clear D. With 1 base removed from V and 10 bases from J, the gap between germline ends came to 10 bases. This CDR3 comprises 12 residues. Germline V lookup: CDR1 SGHTA, CDR2 FQGNSA. In DNA form, the CDR3 reads TGTGCCAGCAGCTTAGGACTGGGGAGAGCTTTCTTT. Its protein is CASSLGLGRAFF.

This chain links TRBV5-1 with TRBJ2-1; a possible D gene is TRBD2 (5 bases). The V end was cut by 6 bases, the J end by 7 bases, with 14 bases between. The germline CDR1 and CDR2 sequences are SGHRS and YFSETQ. The CDR3 length is 13 residues. DNA for the CDR3: TGCGCCAGCAACGAGGGCGTGGGGAATGAGCAGTTCTTC. Its protein product is CASNEGVGNEQFF.